The 10 T cell receptor beta chains below come from one sample, sequenced in a study of blood T cell repertoires in COVID-19. TCRdb's copy holds only in-frame clones and misses some; the assay was immunoSEQ multiplex PCR. The sample contains hundreds of thousands of clones, 80% to 90% of which appear only once. The sequencing sample was made of PBMCs or T cells enriched from blood (not recorded which). These receptors came from a man aged 25-45 years who had recovered from COVID-19.

The rearrangement joins TRBV9 to TRBJ2-7, with unresolved D. Germline-derived CDR1 and CDR2 are SGDLS and YYNGEE. This CDR3 contains 15 residues. Deletions cut 0 bases from V and 0 bases from J, with 10 bases between. In nucleotides, the CDR3 is TGTGCCAGCAGCGTAGGTGACGCTAGCTCCTACGAGCAGTACTTC. Translating it yields CASSVGDASSYEQYF.

CDR3 region: CASSPPSYEQYF. The CDR3 nucleotides are TGTGCCAGCAGTCCCCCCAGCTACGAGCAGTACTTC. This sequence joins TRBV6-2 or TRBV6-3 and TRBJ2-7, with D hard to call. This CDR3 comprises 12 residues. Germline values: CDR1 MNHEY, CDR2 SVGEGT. V was pared by 5 bases and J by 3 bases, with 8 bases between.

The genes are TRBV18 and TRBJ2-1, with 12 bases lining up with TRBD2. V shed 0 bases, J shed 8 bases, and the junction held 5 bases outside the gene matches. Germline CDR1 reads KGHSH; CDR2 reads LQKENI. The CDR3 has 16 amino acids. The CDR3 protein is CASSPPTTSGRHEQFF. The CDR3 coding sequence is TGTGCCAGCTCACCACCGACGACTAGCGGGAGACATGAGCAGTTCTTC.

J is TRBJ2-2 and V is TRBV6-6; D possibly corresponds to TRBD1 (6 bases). V was trimmed by 0 bases and J by 2 bases, leaving 10 bases between them. This CDR3 has 16 amino acids. Germline-derived CDR1 and CDR2 are MNHNY and SVGAGI (reference sequence). The CDR3 region is CASSYSSGVNTGELFF. Here the CDR3 DNA reads TGTGCCAGCAGTTACTCTTCAGGGGTCAACACCGGGGAGCTGTTTTTT.

The rearrangement links TRBV6-6 to TRBJ2-7; tentative D call: TRBD1 (7 bases). The ends were cut back, 7 bases at V and 3 bases at J, with 16 bases in the middle. This CDR3 is built from 14 residues. CDR1 is MNHNY and CDR2 is SVGAGI in the germline V gene (reference sequence). CDR3 region: CASTNGGGSYEQYF. CDR3 coding DNA: TGTGCCAGCACCAACGGAGGGGGCAGCTACGAGCAGTACTTC.

This clone has just one count. The chain has TRBV25-1 and TRBJ2-1; D not resolved. Germline assignment: CDR1 MGHDK and CDR2 SYGVNS. V was trimmed by 4 bases and J by 11 bases, leaving 24 bases between them. The CDR3 runs 16 residues. CDR3 nucleotide sequence: TGTGCCAGCAGTGTCACCACGGAGTCACCTAAACGCCAGCAGTTCTTC. It yields the protein CASSVTTESPKRQQFF.

V is TRBV15 and J is TRBJ1-1; D not resolved. Trimming removed 8 bases from V and 1 base from J, with 8 bases in between. The germline gives CDR1 LNHNV, CDR2 YYDKDF (reference sequence). This CDR3 has 12 residues. The CDR3 reads CATSRRNTEAFF. The CDR3 DNA sequence: TGTGCCACCTCGCGTCGGAACACTGAAGCTTTCTTT.

This clone was seen only once. The V and J genes are TRBV3-1 (or the pseudogene TRBV3-2) and TRBJ1-2, with D unclear. Trimming pared 1 base from V and 1 base from J, leaving 10 bases between. Germline CDR1 and CDR2: LGHDT and YNNKEL (reference sequence). The CDR3 loop spans 15 amino acids. DNA of the CDR3: TGTGCCAGCAGCCAAGTAGGCGACAATAACTATGGCTACACCTTC. It codes for CASSQVGDNNYGYTF.

The rearrangement uses TRBV28 and TRBJ2-7; 8 bases match TRBD2. The CDR3 extends over 15 amino acids. Trimming cost V 3 bases and J 4 bases; bases outside gene matches: 8. CDR1 and CDR2 (germline): MDHEN, SYDVKM. CDR3 sequence (DNA): TGTGCCAGCAGTTTCCCCGGGACTAGTGTATACGAGCAGTACTTC. Translation: CASSFPGTSVYEQYF.

This rearrangement joins TRBV7-3 to TRBJ1-6; unclear D gene. V lost 0 bases and J 10 bases, leaving 7 bases between the germline ends. The germline V gene has CDR1 SGHTA and CDR2 FQGTGA. The CDR3 runs 13 residues. CDR3 DNA sequence: TGTGCCAGCAGCTTAACCCCCTTCTCACCCCTCCACTTT. Protein: CASSLTPFSPLHF.